This T cell receptor (beta chain) comes out of a study of cytomegalovirus exposure and HLA in healthy donors. The donors were healthy bone marrow donors. The germline V gene has CDR1 LNHDA and CDR2 SQIVND (reference sequence). This CDR3 has 14 amino acids. Trimming stripped 1 base from V and 5 bases from J, with 8 bases between. In the PCR, 60 Vbeta and 13 Jbeta primers were used. The method was immunoSEQ multiplex PCR; TCRdb's version includes in-frame clones alone and lacks a portion of them. This repertoire comprises roughly 35,000 clones; its ten largest clones make up approximately 3.6%. The chain joins TRBV19 to TRBJ2-2; TRBD2 might be the D (5 bases). The sequenced material came from PBMCs. The clonotype was recovered from a middle-aged woman in good health and CMV-seropositive. This CDR3 reads CASSIGGVTGELFF. The CDR3, as DNA: TGTGCCAGTAGTATAGGGGGAGTTACCGGGGAGCTGTTTTTT.